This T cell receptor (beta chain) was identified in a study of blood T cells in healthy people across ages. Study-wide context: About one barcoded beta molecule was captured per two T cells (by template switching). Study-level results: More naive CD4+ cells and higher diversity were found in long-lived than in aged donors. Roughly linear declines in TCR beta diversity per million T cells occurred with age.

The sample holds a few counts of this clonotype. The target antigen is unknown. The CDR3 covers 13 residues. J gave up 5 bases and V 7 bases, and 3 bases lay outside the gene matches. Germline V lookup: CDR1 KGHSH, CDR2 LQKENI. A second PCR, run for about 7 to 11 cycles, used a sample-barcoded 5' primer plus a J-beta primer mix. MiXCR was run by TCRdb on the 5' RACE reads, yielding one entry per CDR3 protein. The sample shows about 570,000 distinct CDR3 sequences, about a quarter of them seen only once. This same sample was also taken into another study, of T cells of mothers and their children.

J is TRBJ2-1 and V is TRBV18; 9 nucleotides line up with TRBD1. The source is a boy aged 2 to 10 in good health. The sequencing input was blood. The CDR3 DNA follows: TGTGCCAGCTGCCGGACAGGGGACAATGAGCAGTTCTTC. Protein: CASCRTGDNEQFF.